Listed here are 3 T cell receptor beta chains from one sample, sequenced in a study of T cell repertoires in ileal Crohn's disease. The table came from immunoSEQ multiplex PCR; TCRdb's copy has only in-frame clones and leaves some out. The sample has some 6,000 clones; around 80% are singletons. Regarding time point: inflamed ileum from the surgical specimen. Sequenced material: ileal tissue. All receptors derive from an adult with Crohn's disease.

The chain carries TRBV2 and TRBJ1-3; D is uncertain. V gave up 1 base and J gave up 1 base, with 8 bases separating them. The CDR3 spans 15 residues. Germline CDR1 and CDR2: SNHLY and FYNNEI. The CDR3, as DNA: TGTGCCAGCAGTGAAGGGGGAGGGTCTGGAAACACCATATATTTT. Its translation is CASSEGGGSGNTIYF.

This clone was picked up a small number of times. The CDR3 sequence is CASSLSGVSGYTF. CDR3 sequence (DNA): TGTGCCAGCAGCTTAAGCGGGGTATCTGGCTACACCTTC. The chain is built from TRBV11-3 and TRBJ1-2; D not certain. CDR1 SGHNT and CDR2 YENEEA come from the germline V gene. Trimming left V 2 bases short and J 7 bases short, with 11 bases between. This CDR3 has 13 residues.

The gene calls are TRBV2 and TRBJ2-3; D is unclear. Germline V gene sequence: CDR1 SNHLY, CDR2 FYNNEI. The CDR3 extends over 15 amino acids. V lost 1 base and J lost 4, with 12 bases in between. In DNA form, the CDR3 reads TGTGCCAGCAGTGAAGAGTCCATGGGTTCAGATACGCAGTATTTT. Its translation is CASSEESMGSDTQYF.